These T cell receptor beta chains were read from a single sample in a study of blood T cell repertoires in COVID-19. Generated by immunoSEQ multiplex PCR, the TCRdb table keeps only in-frame clones and is missing some. The table shows about 55,000 clones, with roughly 85% occurring only once. Sequenced input: peripheral blood. Receptors originate from a human donor in a cohort sampled during active or convalescent COVID-19. Both conserved end residues are part of each CDR3. D genes are given only for firm matches. Not every row has a clone size; where given, it reads once, few, many or a size class.

clone size | CDR3 length | D gene | J gene | V gene | CDR3 protein | CDR3 DNA
. | 14 | TRBD1 | TRBJ1-1 | TRBV18 | CASSRDSWNTEAFF | TGTGCCAGCTCGCGGGACAGTTGGAACACTGAAGCTTTCTTT
. | 11 | . | TRBJ1-2 | TRBV5-8 | CASSGRYGYTF | TGTGCCAGCAGCGGGAGATATGGCTACACCTTC
. | 15 | . | TRBJ2-3 | TRBV12-5 | CASGFGRTASDTQYF | TGTGCTAGTGGTTTTGGACGGACAGCTTCAGATACGCAGTATTTT
. | 15 | . | TRBJ1-3 | TRBV4-3 | CASSPSLGSGNTIYF | TGCGCCAGCAGCCCGTCCCTAGGGAGCGGAAACACCATATATTTT
. | 13 | TRBD1 | TRBJ1-2 | TRBV7-3 | CASSLSGGGGYTF | TGTGCCAGCAGCTTATCAGGGGGAGGTGGCTACACCTTC
few | 15 | TRBD2 | TRBJ2-7 | TRBV29-1 | CSVGIAGGPSYEQYF | TGCAGCGTCGGAATAGCGGGGGGGCCTTCCTACGAGCAGTACTTC
. | 13 | . | TRBJ1-5 | TRBV27 | CASSFVGNQPQHF | TGTGCCAGCTCTTTCGTCGGCAATCAGCCCCAGCATTTT
. | 14 | TRBD1 | TRBJ1-5 | TRBV15 | CATSADRVNQPQHF | TGTGCCACCAGCGCGGACAGGGTCAATCAGCCCCAGCATTTT
. | 12 | . | TRBJ1-6 | TRBV7-2 | CASRTEGSPLHF | TGTGCCAGCCGGACAGAAGGTTCACCCCTCCACTTT
. | 16 | . | TRBJ2-6 | TRBV7-2 | CASSLAGGLGANVLTF | TGTGCCAGCAGCTTAGCGGGGGGGCTTGGGGCCAACGTCCTGACTTTC
. | 13 | . | TRBJ1-6 | TRBV30 | CAWSVEGVSPLHF | TGTGCCTGGAGTGTAGAAGGGGTTTCACCCCTCCACTTT
. | 17 | . | TRBJ2-7 | TRBV11-2 | CASSLAGEAVRLYEQYF | TGTGCCAGCAGCTTAGCGGGGGAGGCCGTGCGTTTGTACGAGCAGTACTTC
. | 15 | . | TRBJ1-2 | TRBV4-1 | CASSSRWGVVNGYTF | TGCGCCAGCAGCTCCCGCTGGGGCGTAGTGAATGGCTACACCTTC
. | 12 | . | TRBJ1-1 | TRBV11-2 | CAGGGGSPEAFF | TGTGCCGGCGGCGGGGGGAGTCCTGAAGCTTTCTTT
. | 14 | . | TRBJ2-7 | TRBV5-1 | CASSTSGVSYEQYF | TGCGCCAGCAGCACCTCAGGGGTCTCCTACGAGCAGTACTTC
. | 15 | . | TRBJ2-7 | TRBV6-5 | CASSYRGGSSYEQYF | TGTGCCAGCAGTTACAGAGGCGGTAGCTCCTACGAGCAGTACTTC
. | 13 | TRBD2 | TRBJ2-1 | TRBV7-2 | CATRTSQINEQFF | TGTGCCACACGGACTAGCCAGATCAATGAGCAGTTCTTC
. | 12 | . | TRBJ1-5 | TRBV2 | CASRRVNQPQHF | TGTGCCAGCAGGCGGGTCAATCAGCCCCAGCATTTT
. | 14 | . | TRBJ1-5 | TRBV7-2 | CASSLFRVDQPQHF | TGTGCCAGCAGCTTATTCAGGGTCGACCAGCCCCAGCATTTT
. | 15 | . | TRBJ2-5 | TRBV19 | CASSIARGNQETQYF | TGTGCCAGTAGTATAGCGAGGGGGAACCAAGAGACCCAGTACTTC
. | 19 | . | TRBJ2-2 | TRBV15 | CATSREGDRAAINTGELFF | TGTGCCACCAGCAGAGAAGGGGATCGAGCCGCGATTAACACCGGGGAGCTGTTTTTT
. | 15 | TRBD1 | TRBJ1-1 | TRBV5-3 | CARSLRDRGGTEAFF | TGTGCCAGAAGCTTGAGGGACAGGGGCGGCACTGAAGCTTTCTTT
. | 14 | TRBD2 | TRBJ2-3 | TRBV6-4 | CASSESGVTDTQYF | TGTGCCAGCAGTGAGAGCGGGGTGACAGATACGCAGTATTTT
. | 14 | . | TRBJ2-5 | TRBV5-4 | CASSLNTVVETQYF | TGTGCCAGCAGCTTAAATACGGTGGTTGAGACCCAGTACTTC
once | 12 | . | TRBJ1-2 | TRBV12-3/TRBV12-4 | CASRRGASGYTF | TGTGCCAGCAGACGGGGGGCAAGTGGCTACACCTTC
once | 14 | TRBD1 | TRBJ2-7 | TRBV6-6 | CASLDRGISHEQYF | TGTGCCAGCTTGGACAGGGGTATTTCCCACGAGCAGTACTTC
. | 17 | TRBD1 | TRBJ1-5 | TRBV4-2 | CASSQDGDRGGNQPQHF | TGTGCCAGCAGCCAAGATGGGGACAGGGGAGGCAATCAGCCCCAGCATTTT
. | 14 | TRBD1 | TRBJ1-4 | TRBV6-6 | CASSPDRGREKLFF | TGTGCCAGCAGCCCAGACAGGGGAAGAGAAAAACTGTTTTTT